The next 11 T cell receptor beta chains were all read from a single sample in a study of identical twins. Each CDR3 protein is one row after TCRdb ran MiXCR on the 5' RACE reads. The sample lists 400,000 to 500,000 distinct CDR3 sequences, roughly 18% occurring once. Material for sequencing was naive T cells sorted from blood. These receptors all stem from a middle-aged man in good health.

This clonotype was detected ten times or more. The chain employs TRBV5-1 and TRBJ2-3, with a weak D call TRBD2 (5 bases). Germline lookup yields CDR1 SGHRS and CDR2 YFSETQ. The V end lost 0 bases, the J end lost 5 bases, and 16 bases lay between the germline ends. This CDR3 has 16 amino acids. CDR3 nucleotides: TGCGCCAGCAGCTTGGCCTCAGGATCTGCGGGAGATACGCAGTATTTT. This codes for CASSLASGSAGDTQYF.

The rearrangement joins TRBV6-1 to TRBJ1-5, with 10 bases aligning to TRBD1. Trimming took 3 bases from V and 4 from J; bases not matched to a gene: 3. Germline CDR1 MNHNS, CDR2 SASEGT. The CDR3 sequence is 15 residues long. CDR3 DNA: TGTGCCAGCAGTGACGGGACAGGGGTAAATCAGCCCCAGCATTTT. Translating gives CASSDGTGVNQPQHF.

The chain combines TRBV7-2 with TRBJ2-1; 7 bases fit TRBD2. V lost 9 bases to trimming and J lost 0 bases; unmatched junction nucleotides: 5. The CDR3 is 14 amino acids. CDR1 SGHTA and CDR2 FQGNSA come from the germline V gene. The CDR3 sequence is CASLAVSSYNEQFF. CDR3 DNA: TGTGCCAGTCTAGCGGTAAGCTCCTACAATGAGCAGTTCTTC.

The chain joins TRBV6-5 to TRBJ2-2; no reliable D call. Trimming took 6 bases from V and 1 from J, leaving 3 bases between them. This CDR3 comprises 12 residues. Germline V gene data show CDR1 as MNHEY and CDR2 as SVGAGI. CDR3 residues: CASRKNTGELFF. DNA for the CDR3: TGTGCCAGCAGAAAGAACACCGGGGAGCTGTTTTTT.

This clonotype was observed at least ten times. The chain employs TRBV10-3 and TRBJ2-1, with D perhaps TRBD2 (5 bases). V gave up 2 bases and J gave up 5 bases, with 13 bases separating them. Germline CDR1 ENHRY, CDR2 SYGVKD. The CDR3 has 15 residues. This CDR3 is CAISEGSGRNNEQFF. DNA of the CDR3: TGTGCCATCAGTGAGGGGTCGGGGAGAAACAATGAGCAGTTCTTC.

The chain is built from TRBV4-2 and TRBJ2-7, with 10 bases aligning to TRBD1. CDR3 length: 14 residues. V lost 2 bases to trimming and J lost 6 bases; unmatched junction nucleotides: 4. Germline CDR1 is LGHNA and CDR2 is YNFKEQ. For the CDR3, the DNA is TGTGCCAGCAGCCAATGGGACAGGGGTCCCGAGCAGTACTTC. Translated, it gives CASSQWDRGPEQYF.

This clonotype occurred many times. The chain combines TRBV4-3 with TRBJ2-7, with D perhaps matching TRBD1 (6 bases). This CDR3 spans 11 amino acids. V was pared by 10 bases and J by 5 bases, with 12 bases between. Germline lookup yields CDR1 LGHNA and CDR2 YSLEER. The CDR3 loop is CATPGAHEQYF. The CDR3 region has the DNA TGCGCCACCCCAGGGGCCCACGAGCAGTACTTC.

This clonotype has a handful of counts. The chain carries TRBV6-2 or TRBV6-3 and TRBJ1-5; D unclear. The CDR3 has 13 residues. Trimming took 6 bases from V and 0 from J, leaving 6 bases between them. Germline V gives CDR1 MNHEY, CDR2 SVGEGT. The CDR3 DNA reads as TGTGCCAGCAGAACGAATAGCAATCAGCCCCAGCATTTT. Protein product: CASRTNSNQPQHF.

J is TRBJ2-7 and V is TRBV5-6; 9 bases agree with TRBD2. Germline CDR1 SGHDT, CDR2 YYEEEE. This CDR3 comprises 16 residues. Losses at the gene ends were 4 bases for V and 2 bases for J; bases not matched to a gene: 10. This CDR3 is CASSPKTAGGAYEQYF. The CDR3 coding sequence is TGTGCCAGCAGCCCGAAGACGGCGGGGGGGGCCTACGAGCAGTACTTC. Full variable domain (missing parts from reference TRBV5-6 and TRBJ2-7): DAGVTQSPTHLIKTRGQQVTLRCSPKSGHDTVSWYQQALGQGPQFIFQYYEEEERQRGNFPDRFSGHQFPNYSSELNVNALLLGDSALYLCASSPKTAGGAYEQYFGPGTRLTVT.

This clonotype showed up many times. The rearrangement links TRBV20-1 to TRBJ2-1; TRBD2 matches at 8 bases. Per the germline V gene, CDR1 is DFQATT and CDR2 is SNEGSKA (reference sequence). V trimming: 5 bases; J trimming: 8 bases; junction bases outside the gene matches: 11. The CDR3 is 14 residues long. CDR3 DNA sequence: TGCAGTGCTGTTAGCGGGGTCGCCTTAGATGAGCAGTTCTTC. It is translated as CSAVSGVALDEQFF.

The chain joins TRBV19 to TRBJ2-7; the D gene could be TRBD1 or TRBD2 (5 bases each). The CDR3 covers 13 residues. With 6 bases removed from V and 4 bases from J, the gap between germline ends came to 13 bases. Per germline, CDR1 LNHDA and CDR2 SQIVND (reference sequence). CDR3 in DNA: TGTGCCAGTAGACCCGCGTGGGGGTACGAGCAGTACTTC. Its protein product is CASRPAWGYEQYF. Based on the CDR3 plus reference TRBV19 and TRBJ2-7, the full variable domain is DGGITQSPKYLFRKEGQNVTLSCEQNLNHDAMYWYRQDPGQGLRLIYYSQIVNDFQKGDIAEGYSVSREKKESFPLTVTSAQKNPTAFYLCASRPAWGYEQYFGPGTRLTVT.